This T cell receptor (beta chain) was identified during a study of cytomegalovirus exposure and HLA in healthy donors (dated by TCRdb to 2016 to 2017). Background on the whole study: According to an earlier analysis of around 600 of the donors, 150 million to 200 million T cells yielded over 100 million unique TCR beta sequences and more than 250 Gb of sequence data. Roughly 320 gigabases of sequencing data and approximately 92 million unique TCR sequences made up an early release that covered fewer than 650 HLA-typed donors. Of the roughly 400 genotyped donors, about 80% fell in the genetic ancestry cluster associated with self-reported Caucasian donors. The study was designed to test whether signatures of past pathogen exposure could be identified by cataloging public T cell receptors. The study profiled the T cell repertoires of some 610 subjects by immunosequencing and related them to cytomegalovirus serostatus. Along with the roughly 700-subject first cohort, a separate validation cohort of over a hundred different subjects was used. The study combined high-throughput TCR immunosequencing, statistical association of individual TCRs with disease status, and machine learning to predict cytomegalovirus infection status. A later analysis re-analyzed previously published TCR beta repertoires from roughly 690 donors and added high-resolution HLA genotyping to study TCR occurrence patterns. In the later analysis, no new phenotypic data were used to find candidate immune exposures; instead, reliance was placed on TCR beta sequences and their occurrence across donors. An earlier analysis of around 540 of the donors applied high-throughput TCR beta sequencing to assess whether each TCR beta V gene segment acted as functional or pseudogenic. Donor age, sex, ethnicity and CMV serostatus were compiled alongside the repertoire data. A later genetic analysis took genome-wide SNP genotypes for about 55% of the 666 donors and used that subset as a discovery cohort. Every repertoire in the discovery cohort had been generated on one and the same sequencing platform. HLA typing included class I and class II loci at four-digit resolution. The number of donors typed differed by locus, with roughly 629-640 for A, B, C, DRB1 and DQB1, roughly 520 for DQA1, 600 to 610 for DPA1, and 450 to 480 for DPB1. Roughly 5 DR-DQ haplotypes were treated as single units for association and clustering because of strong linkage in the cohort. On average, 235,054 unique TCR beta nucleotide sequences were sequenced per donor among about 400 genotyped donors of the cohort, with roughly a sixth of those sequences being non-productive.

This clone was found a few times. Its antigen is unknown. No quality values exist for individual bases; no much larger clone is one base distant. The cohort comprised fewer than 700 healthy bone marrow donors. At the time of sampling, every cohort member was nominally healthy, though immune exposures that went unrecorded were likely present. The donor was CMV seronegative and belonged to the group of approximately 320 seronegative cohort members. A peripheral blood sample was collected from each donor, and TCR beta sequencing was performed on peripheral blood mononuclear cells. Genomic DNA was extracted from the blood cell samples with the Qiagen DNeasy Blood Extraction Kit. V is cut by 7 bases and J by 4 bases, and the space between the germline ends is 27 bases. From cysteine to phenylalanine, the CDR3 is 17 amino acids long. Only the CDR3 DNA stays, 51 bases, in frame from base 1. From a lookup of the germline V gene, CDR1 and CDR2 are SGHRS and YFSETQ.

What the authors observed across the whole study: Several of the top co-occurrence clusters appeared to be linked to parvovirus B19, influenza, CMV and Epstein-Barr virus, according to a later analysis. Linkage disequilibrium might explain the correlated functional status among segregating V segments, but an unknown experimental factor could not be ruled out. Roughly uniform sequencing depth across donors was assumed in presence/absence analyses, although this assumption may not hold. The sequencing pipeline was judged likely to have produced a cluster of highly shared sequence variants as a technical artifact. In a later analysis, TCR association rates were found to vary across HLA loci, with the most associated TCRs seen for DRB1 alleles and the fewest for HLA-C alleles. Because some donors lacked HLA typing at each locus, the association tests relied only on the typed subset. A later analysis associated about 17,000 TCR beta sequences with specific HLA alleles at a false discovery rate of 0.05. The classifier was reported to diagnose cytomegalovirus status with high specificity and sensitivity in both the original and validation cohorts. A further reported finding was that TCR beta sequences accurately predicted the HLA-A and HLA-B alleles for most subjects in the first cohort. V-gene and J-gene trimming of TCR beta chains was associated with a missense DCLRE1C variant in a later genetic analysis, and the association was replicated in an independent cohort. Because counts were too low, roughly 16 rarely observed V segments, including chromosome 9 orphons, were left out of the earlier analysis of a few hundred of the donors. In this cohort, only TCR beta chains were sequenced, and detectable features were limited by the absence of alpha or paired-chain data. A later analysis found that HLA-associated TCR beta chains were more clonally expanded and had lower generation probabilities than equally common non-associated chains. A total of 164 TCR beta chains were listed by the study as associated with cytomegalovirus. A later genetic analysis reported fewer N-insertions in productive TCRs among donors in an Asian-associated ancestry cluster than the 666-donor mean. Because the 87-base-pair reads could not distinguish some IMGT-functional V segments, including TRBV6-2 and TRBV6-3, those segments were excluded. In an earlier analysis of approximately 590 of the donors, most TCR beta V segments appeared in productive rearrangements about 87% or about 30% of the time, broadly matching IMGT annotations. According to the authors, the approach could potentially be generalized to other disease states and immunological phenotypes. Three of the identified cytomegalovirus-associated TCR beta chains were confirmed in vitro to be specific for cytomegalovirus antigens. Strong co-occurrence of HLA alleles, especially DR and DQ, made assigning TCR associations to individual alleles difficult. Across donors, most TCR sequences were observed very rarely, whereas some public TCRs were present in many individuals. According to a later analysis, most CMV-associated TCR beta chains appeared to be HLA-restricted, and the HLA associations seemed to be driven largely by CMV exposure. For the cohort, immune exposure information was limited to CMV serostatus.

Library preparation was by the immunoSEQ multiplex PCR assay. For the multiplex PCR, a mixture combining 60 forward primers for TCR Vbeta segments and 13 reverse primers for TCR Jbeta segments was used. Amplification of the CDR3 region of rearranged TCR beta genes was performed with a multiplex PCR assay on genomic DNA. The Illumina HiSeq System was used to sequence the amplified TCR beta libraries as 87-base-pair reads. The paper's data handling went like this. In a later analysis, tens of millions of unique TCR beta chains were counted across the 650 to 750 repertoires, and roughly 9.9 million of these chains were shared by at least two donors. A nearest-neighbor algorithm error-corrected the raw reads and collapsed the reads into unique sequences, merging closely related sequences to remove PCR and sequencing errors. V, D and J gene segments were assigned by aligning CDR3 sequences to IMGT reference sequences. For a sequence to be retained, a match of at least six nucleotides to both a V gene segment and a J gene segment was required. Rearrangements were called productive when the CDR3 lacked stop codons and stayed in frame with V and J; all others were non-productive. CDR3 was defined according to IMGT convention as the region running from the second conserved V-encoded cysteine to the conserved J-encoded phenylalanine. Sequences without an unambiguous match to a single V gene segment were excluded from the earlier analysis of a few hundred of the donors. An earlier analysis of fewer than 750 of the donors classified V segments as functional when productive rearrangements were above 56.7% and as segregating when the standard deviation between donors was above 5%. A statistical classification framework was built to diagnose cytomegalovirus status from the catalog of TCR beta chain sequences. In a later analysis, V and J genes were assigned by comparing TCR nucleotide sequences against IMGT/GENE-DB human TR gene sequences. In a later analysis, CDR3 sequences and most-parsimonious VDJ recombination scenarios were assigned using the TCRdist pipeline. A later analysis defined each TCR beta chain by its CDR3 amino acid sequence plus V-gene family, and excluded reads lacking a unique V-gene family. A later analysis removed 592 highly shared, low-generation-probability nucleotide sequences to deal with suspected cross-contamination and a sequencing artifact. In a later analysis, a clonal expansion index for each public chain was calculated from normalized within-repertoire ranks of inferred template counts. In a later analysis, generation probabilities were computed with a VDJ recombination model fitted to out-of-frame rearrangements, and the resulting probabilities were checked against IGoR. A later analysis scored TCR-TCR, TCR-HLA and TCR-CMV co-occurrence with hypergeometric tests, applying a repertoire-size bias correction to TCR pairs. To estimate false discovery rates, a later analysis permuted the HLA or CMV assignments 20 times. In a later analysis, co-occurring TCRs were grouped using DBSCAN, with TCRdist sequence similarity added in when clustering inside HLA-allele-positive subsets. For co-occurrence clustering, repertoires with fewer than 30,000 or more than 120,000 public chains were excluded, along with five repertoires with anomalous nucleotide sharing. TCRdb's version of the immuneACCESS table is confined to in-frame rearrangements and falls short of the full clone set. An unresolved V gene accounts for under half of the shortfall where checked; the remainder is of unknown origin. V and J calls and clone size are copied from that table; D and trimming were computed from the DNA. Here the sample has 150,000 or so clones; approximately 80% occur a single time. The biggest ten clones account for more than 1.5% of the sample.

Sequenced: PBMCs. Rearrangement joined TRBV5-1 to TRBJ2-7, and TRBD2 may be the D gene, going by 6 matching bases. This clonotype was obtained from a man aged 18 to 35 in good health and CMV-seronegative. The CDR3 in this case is CASAPGDRELRTYEQYF. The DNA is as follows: TGCGCCAGCGCCCCGGGGGACCGAGAGCTTCGGACTTACGAGCAGTACTTC. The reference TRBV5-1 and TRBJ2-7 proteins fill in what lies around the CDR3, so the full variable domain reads KAGVTQTPRYLIKTRGQQVTLSCSPISGHRSVSWYQQTPGQGLQFLFEYFSETQRNKGNFPGRFSGRQFSNSRSEMNVSTLELGDSALYLCASAPGDRELRTYEQYFGPGTRLTVT.